This T cell receptor (beta chain) was observed in a study of persistence of HIV-infected CD4 T cells. Regarding the study as a whole: Antigen-responding cells were enriched for degenerate expanded CDR3beta sequences. The rare CMV-responding cells with HIV-1 proviruses were not separately TCR-sequenced. TCRbeta richness was lower in CMV- and Gag-responding cells than in anti-CD3/anti-CD28-responding cells.

The libraries were made with immunoSEQ version 4 in survey mode. Sequencing was performed with immunoSEQ multiplex PCR; in TCRdb, only in-frame clones are kept and a portion is missing. The table includes roughly 13,000 clones, about three fifths detected once. Comment on this clone: As yet, its antigen is unknown.

Cells were stimulated with overlapping HIV-1 Gag 15-mer peptides. CD4+ T cells upregulating both CD40 ligand and CD69 were sorted as responding cells. These HIV-1-infected adults initiated suppressive ART in chronic infection. CDR3 length: 14 amino acids. V shed 3 bases, J shed 8 bases, and the junction held 8 bases outside the gene matches. The germline V gene has CDR1 GTSNPN and CDR2 SVGIG (reference sequence). The chain recombines TRBV30 with TRBJ1-4, with 8 bases fitting TRBD1. The starting material was CD4+ T cells sorted from PBMCs after approximately 20-hour stimulation, obtained from a patient who received antiretroviral therapy. The TCR was taken from an adult man with HIV who was CMV-seropositive. The CDR3 region has the DNA TGTGCCTGGAGCAGACAGGGGTTAGGAGAAAAACTGTTTTTT. This sequence encodes CAWSRQGLGEKLFF.